Listed below are T cell receptor beta chains from one sample, sequenced in a study of cytomegalovirus exposure and HLA in healthy donors. Repertoires were generated with immunoSEQ multiplex PCR, while TCRdb's copy carries only in-frame clones and drops some. Among 100,000 to 150,000 clones, about 80% were seen once, and the ten largest hold 4%. The sample taken for sequencing was PBMCs. These receptors were taken from a woman in her thirties or forties in good health and CMV-seronegative. Each CDR3 is given with its conserved first and last residue. The size of a clone is reported for some rows only, either as once, few or many, or as a class for expanded clones.

size	V	J	CDR3
.	TRBV7-8	TRBJ2-6	CASSIASGSGANVLTF
.	TRBV7-9	TRBJ2-1	CASSQDRGGYNEQFF
.	TRBV5-6	TRBJ2-7	CASSPFVGRGSCEQYF
.	TRBV27	TRBJ1-5	CASSLQGRNQPQHF
.	TRBV6-1	TRBJ2-2	CASSAGTGPMNTGELFF
.	TRBV9	TRBJ1-1	CASSVGLETGGTEAFF
.	TRBV6-1	TRBJ1-1	CASRNTGQGDTEAFF
once	TRBV4-1	TRBJ1-1	CASSQEGQGSIAFF
many	TRBV4-1	TRBJ2-1	CASSPGTGRNEQFF
.	TRBV29-1	TRBJ2-2	CSARETGELFF
few	TRBV6-5	TRBJ2-2	CASSPAQGTGELFF
.	TRBV5-4	TRBJ1-1	CATTTVGATMEAFF
.	TRBV2	TRBJ1-5	CASRAPDRPFNQPQHF
.	TRBV18	.	CASSPPGREGAEQYF
few	TRBV4-2	TRBJ2-6	CASSQGTGGANVLTF
few	TRBV21-1	TRBJ2-3	CASSKGARTSGQTPTDTQYF
.	TRBV18	TRBJ1-1	CASSHSDRDYTEAFF
once	TRBV6-6	TRBJ1-1	CASSPDRSRLNTEAFF
.	TRBV9	TRBJ2-2	CASRQTGFTGELFF
.	TRBV27	TRBJ2-5	CASRSFPREAGWQETQYF
.	TRBV19	TRBJ1-5	CASSIEIGGEGWNQPQHF